The text below deals with one TCR beta chain. CDR1 is GTSNPN, CDR2 SVGIG, per germline (reference sequence). With 3 bases clipped from V and 4 bases from J, the junction kept 12 bases outside the gene matches. The CDR3 length is 16 residues. This sample is part of a study of blood T cell repertoires in COVID-19. Study summary: The United States, Italy and Spain supplied acute and convalescent COVID-19 samples. The cDNA or gDNA used as material had been derived from T cells, B-cell-depleted T cells, or PBMCs.

Per the study methods: Nucleated cell counts were estimated from reference gene primer amplification. Produced via immunoSEQ multiplex PCR; TCRdb's table is partial and in-frame only. D and trimming were read from the DNA, whereas the V and J calls and clone size are those reported in that table. The sample lists about 47,000 clones; around 90% were seen once. What was sequenced was peripheral blood. The V and J genes are TRBV30 and TRBJ2-5, with 9 bases fitting TRBD1. This receptor was taken from a man aged 70-80 years with active COVID-19. The CDR3 coding sequence is TGTGCCTGGAGCGCACCCGGGACAGGGATAGGAGAGACCCAGTACTTC. Protein: CAWSAPGTGIGETQYF.